Sequencing of this T cell receptor beta chain was carried out in a study of cytomegalovirus exposure and HLA in healthy donors. Study-wide points: It was approximately 160 TCR beta chains that were listed as cytomegalovirus-associated.

The PCR had 60 Vbeta and 13 Jbeta primers. Some clones are missing from TCRdb's copy, which holds only in-frame ones; the method was immunoSEQ multiplex PCR. The profile covers nearly 110,000 clones, with roughly 80% appearing a single time and about 1.6% taken by the ten largest. V shed 1 base and J 5 bases; nucleotides not matched to a gene: 7. The CDR3 totals 16 residues. The germline V gene encodes CDR1 SGHAT and CDR2 FQNNGV. In the case of this clone: What it recognizes is unknown.

The sequence derives from a man aged 50 or older in good health and CMV-seronegative. The V and J genes are TRBV11-2 and TRBJ2-3; 9 bases align to TRBD2. The sample consisted of PBMCs. The CDR3 nucleotides are TGTGCCAGCAGCTTAGTTAGCGGGGGCAGTGTAGATACGCAGTATTTT. Translated: CASSLVSGGSVDTQYF. The entire variable domain, with the rest obtained from reference TRBV11-2 and TRBJ2-3, is as follows: EAGVAQSPRYKIIEKRQSVAFWCNPISGHATLYWYQQILGQGPKLLIQFQNNGVVDDSQLPKDRFSAERLKGVDSTLKIQPAKLEDSAVYLCASSLVSGGSVDTQYFGPGTRLTVL.